The rows below give T cell receptor beta chains drawn from one sample of a study of monozygotic twins with inflammatory bowel disease. TCRdb re-called the 5' RACE reads and gives one entry per CDR3 protein, without DNA. The sample includes some 440,000 distinct CDR3 sequences. Sample: blood. The receptors shown here come from a human donor with ulcerative colitis or Crohn's disease, or a healthy co-twin of an affected twin (not recorded which). Both conserved end residues are part of each CDR3.

cdr3_aa j_call v_call
CAISEGGNVLQHF TRBJ1-5 TRBV10-3
CASSSLPGARNEQYF TRBJ2-7 TRBV7-2
CASSLTGAIGVAGELFF TRBJ2-2 TRBV5-1
CAARQGLQETQYF TRBJ2-5 TRBV10-3
CASSSGQNTDTQYF TRBJ2-3 TRBV5-1
CASSQDPSGGTQETQYF TRBJ2-5 TRBV4-2
CASSSGTPHTEAFF TRBJ1-1 TRBV5-1
CASSFNGGIYNEQFF TRBJ2-1 TRBV5-6
CASRASGSIQYF TRBJ2-4 TRBV25-1
CASSSRLSGYTF TRBJ1-2 TRBV5-1
CASSESSSYNEQFF TRBJ2-1 TRBV7-9
CAISESAAPNEQFF TRBJ2-1 TRBV10-3
CASSPALGVLNTEAFF TRBJ1-1 TRBV19
CSTGTSSSNNEQFF TRBJ2-1 TRBV20-1
CASSKNPFYEQYF TRBJ2-7 TRBV28
CASSSGFTGELFF TRBJ2-2 TRBV5-1
CASSEYRGRDYGYTF TRBJ1-2 TRBV6-1
CASSLGRSSSGNTIYF TRBJ1-3 TRBV5-1
CSASPRGHEQYF TRBJ2-7 TRBV20-1
CASSLWTDDTEAFF TRBJ1-1 TRBV12-3/TRBV12-4
CASSTRQANTGELFF TRBJ2-2 TRBV9
CSASGGLSYEQYF TRBJ2-7 TRBV20-1
CASMRRTGTSGSQHEQYF TRBJ2-7 TRBV6-2/TRBV6-3
CASSYLGGPYNEQFF TRBJ2-1 TRBV6-5
CASSLEGGPAPGANVLTF TRBJ2-6 TRBV5-1
CASSSTSVRSGANVLTF TRBJ2-6 TRBV5-6
CAISNMNEQYF TRBJ2-7 TRBV10-3
CASSPTPGTGGTDTQYF TRBJ2-3 TRBV18
CASSLGGAGGTQYF TRBJ2-3 TRBV6-6
CASSHDQDDYGYTF TRBJ1-2 TRBV19
CASSPKTSGSGNEQFF TRBJ2-1 TRBV7-9
CASSDPVGADTQYF TRBJ2-3 TRBV25-1
CATSRDFGQGLNEKLFF TRBJ1-4 TRBV15
CASRPEGDPELFF TRBJ1-4 TRBV5-5
CSASARNQGDYEQYF TRBJ2-7 TRBV20-1
CASKSGLPLYNEQFF TRBJ2-1 TRBV27
CASSIAGLRTDTQYF TRBJ2-3 TRBV19
CASSGGQGRNEQYF TRBJ2-7 TRBV5-1
CASSLIGAEVSQYF TRBJ2-5 TRBV5-1
CASSPPPGQGNTGELFF TRBJ2-2 TRBV18
CASSFGGTGAETQYF TRBJ2-5 TRBV5-6
CAWSPAGTRPEAFF TRBJ1-1 TRBV30
CASSRTVKPSETQYF TRBJ2-5 TRBV6-1
CASQKGTGGDTQYF TRBJ2-3 TRBV9